The present TCR beta chain was sequenced within a study of T-cell reconstitution after alpha-beta-depleted transplantation in children. To note about this clonotype: As the CDR3 is not closed by the conserved phenylalanine or tryptophan, this likely results from a read error.

In germline, CDR1 is ENHRY, CDR2 SYGVKD. The V and J ends lost 0 bases and 4 bases, in that order; junction bases with no gene match: 2. The CDR3 sequence is 14 residues long. Unique molecular identifiers were incorporated into the prepared TCRbeta library. TCRdb re-called the PCR reads with MiXCR, one entry per CDR3 protein. Here the sample spans about 500,000 distinct CDR3 sequences, approximately 29% being singletons. The input for sequencing was PBMCs from the stem cell graft donor, taken from the stem cell graft. The chain is built from TRBV10-3 and TRBJ2-5; 7 bases map to TRBD2. The TCR comes from a human donor who donated a stem cell graft to a child with aplastic anemia. The CDR3 DNA follows: TGTGCCATCAGTGAGTCGGGAGGGATAGAGACCCAGTACTTG. Its protein is CAISESGGIETQYL.